The 3 T cell receptor beta chains listed next were all sequenced from one sample in a study of blood T cells in healthy people across ages (dated by TCRdb to 2015 to 2017). Receptor amplification or capture employed 5' RACE. Instrument used: Illumina HiSeq 2500. The second PCR ran for roughly 6 to 11 cycles and used a J-beta primer mix along with a sample-barcoded 5' primer. The public reads were run again by TCRdb, first through fastp at Q25 and then through MiXCR, and only productive beta chains were kept. One record per CDR3 amino acid sequence lists the most common genes and DNA. This sample gives roughly 1,100,000 distinct CDR3 sequences in total; almost 25% of them show up just once. About 0.69% of the sample is in the top ten clones. These data also featured in a second study, about T cells of mothers and their children.

The sequenced material came from blood. These receptors were collected from a girl aged 2-10 years in good health.

This clonotype was seen only a few times. This chain joins TRBV5-6 and TRBJ2-2; no definite D call. Germline CDR1 reads SGHDT; CDR2 reads YYEEEE. The CDR3 runs to 14 residues. Trimming removed 2 bases at V and 7 bases at J, with 12 bases between. The CDR3 protein is CASSFILAGGELFF. The CDR3 DNA reads as TGTGCCAGCAGCTTCATTTTGGCCGGCGGGGAGCTGTTTTTT.

A remark on this clonotype: The junction departs from germline at one end; a sequencing error may be responsible. CDR3 nucleotides: TGTGCCAGCAGCCAAGGTCTGGGGGCCGGATCGTTCTTC. Translated: CASSQGLGAGSFF. The chain couples TRBV14 to TRBJ2-5, with D perhaps TRBD1 (6 bases). Germline CDR1 and CDR2: SGHDN and FVKESK. The CDR3 totals 13 residues.

J is TRBJ2-2 and V is TRBV7-6; no clear D gene. This CDR3 comprises 16 residues. Trimming took 2 bases from V and 3 from J, leaving 13 bases between them. Per germline, CDR1 SGHVS and CDR2 FNYEAQ. In DNA, the CDR3 is TGTGCCAGCAGCTTACCTCCCAACAGTTACACCGGGGAGCTGTTTTTT. Its translation is CASSLPPNSYTGELFF.